A selection of T cell receptor beta chains follows, all from one sample in a study of T cell responses to AZD1222 COVID-19 vaccine. Using immunoSEQ multiplex PCR, the repertoire was profiled, and TCRdb retains in-frame clones only, with some absent. The sample lists 86,000 or so clones; roughly nine tenths were seen once. The sequenced sample was peripheral blood, obtained on day 0 of AZD1222 vaccination. The source of these receptors is an adult in good health. Both conserved end residues are part of each CDR3. D genes are given only for firm matches. A clone size is listed for some rows: how often the clone was seen (once, few, many), or a class if it is expanded.

v_call	d_call	clone_size	cdr3_length	j_call	cdr3_nt	cdr3_aa
TRBV10-2	.	.	17	TRBJ1-2	TGCGCCAGCAGTGTCGGGCCAGGCAACCCAACTAACTATGGCTACACCTTC	CASSVGPGNPTNYGYTF
TRBV24-1	.	.	14	TRBJ1-5	TGTGCCACCAGTGATTGGACAGACAGTCAGCCCCAGCATTTT	CATSDWTDSQPQHF
TRBV19	TRBD1	.	13	TRBJ1-2	TGTGCCAGTAGTAACGGACAGGTCTATGGCTACACCTTC	CASSNGQVYGYTF
TRBV6-1	.	.	13	TRBJ1-2	TGTGCCAGCAGTGAATCCAGGTCGGGCGGCTACACCTTC	CASSESRSGGYTF
TRBV27	.	.	14	TRBJ1-1	TGTGCCAGCAGCTTCCGGGGCGGGAACACTGAAGCTTTCTTT	CASSFRGGNTEAFF
TRBV7-3	TRBD2	.	16	TRBJ2-1	TGTGCCAGCAGCCTCGGGACTAGCCCAACCACCAATGAGCAGTTCTTC	CASSLGTSPTTNEQFF
TRBV19	.	.	14	TRBJ1-5	TGTGCCAGTAGTATCACGGGGAACAATCAGCCCCAGCATTTT	CASSITGNNQPQHF
TRBV27	.	.	15	TRBJ1-3	TGTGCCAGCAGTTTAAACCGGAACTCTGGAAACACCATATATTTT	CASSLNRNSGNTIYF
TRBV18	TRBD1	.	14	TRBJ1-3	TGTGCCAGCTCAGAATCCGGGACAGGGGACACCATATATTTT	CASSESGTGDTIYF
TRBV5-4	TRBD2	.	15	TRBJ2-7	TGTGCCAGCAGCTTTGGTAGCGGGGGCACGTACGAGCAGTACTTC	CASSFGSGGTYEQYF
TRBV9	.	.	18	TRBJ2-1	TGTGCCAGCAGCGCGGAGAGTACGACTAGACCCTCCTACAATGAGCAGTTCTTC	CASSAESTTRPSYNEQFF
TRBV27	.	.	11	TRBJ1-2	TGTGCCAGCAACTGGGAGTTTGGCTACACCTTC	CASNWEFGYTF
TRBV5-1	TRBD1	.	17	TRBJ2-3	TGCGCCAGCAGCTTGGTTCCTCCGGGACAGAGCACAGATACGCAGTATTTT	CASSLVPPGQSTDTQYF
TRBV5-1	TRBD1	.	14	TRBJ1-1	TGCGCCAGCAGCTTCGGGACAGTGGGCACTGAAGCTTTCTTT	CASSFGTVGTEAFF
TRBV4-1	TRBD1	.	17	TRBJ1-6	TGCGCCAGCAGCCAAGTCTTAGGGGGCGCGAGGGATTCACCCCTCCACTTT	CASSQVLGGARDSPLHF
TRBV5-1	.	.	15	TRBJ2-3	TGCGCCAGCAGCTTGGGAGCGGTACCCACAGATACGCAGTATTTT	CASSLGAVPTDTQYF
TRBV5-1	.	.	11	TRBJ2-5	TGCGCCAGCAGCATCGAAGAGACCCAGTACTTC	CASSIEETQYF
TRBV14	.	once	12	TRBJ1-2	TGTGCCAGCAGCCAAGTAGGGGCAAGCTACACCTTC	CASSQVGASYTF
TRBV29-1	.	.	14	TRBJ2-5	TGCAGCGTTGGGGGACCAGGCCACCAAGAGACCCAGTACTTC	CSVGGPGHQETQYF
TRBV7-9	TRBD1	.	15	TRBJ1-2	TGTGCCAGCAGCTCAATGACAGGGGGGTACTATGGCTACACCTTC	CASSSMTGGYYGYTF
TRBV18	TRBD1	.	15	TRBJ2-1	TGTGCCAGCTCACTTACCGGGACAGGGTACAATGAGCAGTTCTTC	CASSLTGTGYNEQFF
TRBV27	.	.	13	TRBJ2-7	TGTGCCAGCAGTTTACTACCGCCCTACGAGCAGTACTTC	CASSLLPPYEQYF
TRBV7-3	.	.	16	TRBJ1-2	TGTGCCAGCAGCTCGGGTGGTTGGGGAACTAACTATGGCTACACCTTC	CASSSGGWGTNYGYTF
TRBV19	.	.	12	TRBJ1-1	TGTGCCACCGGACAGATGAACACTGAAGCTTTCTTT	CATGQMNTEAFF
TRBV11-2	TRBD2	.	16	TRBJ2-7	TGTGCCAGCAGCCGGGCGGGACTAGCGGGGTCCTACGAGCAGTACTTC	CASSRAGLAGSYEQYF
TRBV6-5	.	.	14	TRBJ2-5	TGTGCCAGCTCGGGTGGGGGCAGTCAAGAGACCCAGTACTTC	CASSGGGSQETQYF
TRBV24-1	.	once	14	TRBJ2-3	TGTGCCACCAGTGATATAACAGGGTTAGATACGCAGTATTTT	CATSDITGLDTQYF
TRBV5-4	.	.	13	TRBJ2-1	TGTGCCAGCAGCTCCCTGACTAGTACTGAGCAGTTCTTC	CASSSLTSTEQFF
TRBV4-1	.	.	15	TRBJ2-1	TGCGCCAGCAGCCAAGGGGAGGGGGGCTACAATGAGCAGTTCTTC	CASSQGEGGYNEQFF
TRBV5-8	.	.	15	TRBJ1-5	TGTGCCAGCAGCTGGAAGGGGGTAGGGGGTCAGCCCCAGCATTTT	CASSWKGVGGQPQHF
TRBV19	TRBD1	.	14	TRBJ2-5	TGTGCCAGTAGTCTCCGACAGGGGGAAGAGACCCAGTACTTC	CASSLRQGEETQYF
TRBV5-4	.	few	14	TRBJ2-1	TGTGCCAGCAGCTTGGAATACGGGTACAATGAGCAGTTCTTC	CASSLEYGYNEQFF
TRBV27	.	.	14	TRBJ2-2	TGTGCCAGCAGTTCCAGGATGAACACCGGGGAGCTGTTTTTT	CASSSRMNTGELFF